One sample yielded the 24 T cell receptor beta chains listed below, sequenced in a study of blood T cell repertoires in COVID-19. Profiling relied on immunoSEQ multiplex PCR, and the TCRdb table lists in-frame clones only, not all of them. Among roughly 220,000 clones, roughly 79% were seen once, and the ten largest hold 7.5%. The sequenced material came from peripheral blood. These receptors all stem from a woman older than 75 with COVID-19, enrolled during active disease.

The chain recombines TRBV29-1 with TRBJ1-4; D remains ambiguous. The CDR3 is 12 residues long. Trimming pared 4 bases from V and 10 bases from J, leaving 13 bases between. Germline CDR1 is SQVTM and CDR2 is ANQGSEA. DNA of the CDR3: TGCAGCGTTGCAGCGGGAATCGGAAAACTGTTTTTT. Its protein product is CSVAAGIGKLFF.

This sequence joins TRBV11-2 and TRBJ2-1; 8 positions agree with TRBD1. The CDR3 spans 17 residues. The germline V gene has CDR1 SGHAT and CDR2 FQNNGV. Trimming took 1 base from V and 7 from J; bases not matched to a gene: 12. CDR3 DNA sequence: TGTGCCAGCAGCTTAGGTGCCGACAGGGGAAGAGGAAATGAGCAGTTCTTC. This translates into CASSLGADRGRGNEQFF.

This sequence joins TRBV11-3 and TRBJ2-1; 9 bases agree with TRBD1. This CDR3 has 15 amino acids. The germline CDR1 and CDR2 sequences are SGHNT and YENEEA. Germline trimming cut 5 bases from V and 15 bases from J; bases unmatched to any gene: 17. The CDR3 DNA follows: TGTGCCAGCAGCCCGGCGGCTTCAACCGGGACAGGGTTGTTCTTC. Amino acids: CASSPAASTGTGLFF.

This clone showed up just once. Other nucleotide sequences in the sample specify the same CDR3. The V and J genes are TRBV6-1 and TRBJ1-5; weak D call: TRBD1 (6 bases). CDR3 length equals 14 residues. V lost 2 bases and J lost 3, with 8 bases in between. The germline CDR1 and CDR2 sequences are MNHNS and SASEGT. CDR3 coding DNA: TGTGCCAGCAGTGAAAGGGGGTCCAATCAGCCCCAGCATTTT. Encoded protein: CASSERGSNQPQHF.

The V and J genes are TRBV12-3 or TRBV12-4 and TRBJ2-3; D might be TRBD1 (6 bases). V dropped 5 bases and J dropped 5 bases, with 8 bases sitting between them. This CDR3 region has 12 residues. The CDR3 bases are TGTGCCAGCAGTGCAGGGGAAGATACGCAGTATTTT. This translates into CASSAGEDTQYF.

V usage is TRBV6-2 or TRBV6-3 and J usage is TRBJ2-7; 9 nucleotides align to TRBD2. CDR1 and CDR2 (germline): MNHEY, SVGEGT. J was trimmed by 7 bases and V by 4 bases; bases with no gene match: 17. The CDR3 runs 17 residues. CDR3 coding DNA: TGTGCCAGCAGTTCCTACCTAATAGCGGGAGAGGCGGATGAGCAGTACTTC. Protein product: CASSSYLIAGEADEQYF.

The V gene is TRBV7-2, the J gene TRBJ1-1, with D perhaps TRBD1 (5 bases). Germline lookup yields CDR1 SGHTA and CDR2 FQGNSA. This CDR3 has 17 amino acids. V was clipped by 2 bases and J by 5 bases, with 21 bases between them. DNA of the CDR3: TGTGCCAGCAGCTTAAGGCCAGGAGGGGCCCGAGGGACTGAAGCTTTCTTT. Amino acids: CASSLRPGGARGTEAFF.

This chain links TRBV5-6 with TRBJ2-1; a weak D match, TRBD2 (6 bases). There are 13 residues in the CDR3. Trimming left V 3 bases short and J 7 bases short, with 11 bases between. Germline assignment: CDR1 SGHDT and CDR2 YYEEEE. As DNA, the CDR3 is TGTGCCAGCAGCTCGCGGAGGGGAAATGAGCAGTTCTTC. The encoded protein is CASSSRRGNEQFF.

This rearrangement joins TRBV29-1 to TRBJ1-6; D uncertain. The germline gives CDR1 SQVTM, CDR2 ANQGSEA. CDR3 length equals 10 residues. Trimming shortened V by 7 bases and J by 11 bases, and 9 bases separated the two germline ends. For the CDR3, the DNA is TGCAGCGACTACTATGCACCCCTCCACTTT. Its translation: CSDYYAPLHF.

The V gene is TRBV7-3, the J gene TRBJ2-1; D possibly corresponds to TRBD1 (6 bases). Trimming left V 5 bases short and J 4 bases short, with 9 bases between. Per germline, CDR1 SGHTA and CDR2 FQGTGA. This CDR3 is built from 13 residues. CDR3 in DNA: TGTGCCAGCAGCCTGACAGGTTACAATGAGCAGTTCTTC. Encoded protein: CASSLTGYNEQFF.

V usage is TRBV27 and J usage is TRBJ1-2; 8 bases are shared with TRBD1. The germline V gene has CDR1 MNHEY and CDR2 SMNVEV (reference sequence). CDR3 length: 13 residues. After removal of 5 bases from V and 4 bases from J, the junction contained 3 bases not matched to a gene. DNA of the CDR3: TGTGCCAGCAGTCACAGGGGGGGCTATGGCTACACCTTC. It yields the protein CASSHRGGYGYTF.

The chain couples TRBV9 to TRBJ2-3; tentative D call: TRBD2 (5 bases). The ends were cut back, 4 bases at V and 5 bases at J, with 14 bases in the middle. This CDR3 has 14 residues. Germline-derived CDR1 and CDR2 are SGDLS and YYNGEE. CDR3 DNA sequence: TGTGCCAGCAGCCACCTTGGTGCGGGAGATACGCAGTATTTT. As protein: CASSHLGAGDTQYF.

This rearrangement joins TRBV7-9 to TRBJ1-2; D call uncertain. CDR3 length: 17 residues. Trimming stripped 2 bases from V and 8 bases from J, with 24 bases between. Looked up from germline, CDR1 is SEHNR and CDR2 is FQNEAQ (reference sequence). CDR3 DNA: TGTGCCAGCAGCTTACCAGCCCCGCGCGGGGATCTACGGGGCTACACCTTC. This translates into CASSLPAPRGDLRGYTF.

The rearrangement uses TRBV18 and TRBJ2-6, with D possibly matching TRBD1 (6 bases). Trimming pared 3 bases from V and 1 base from J, leaving 16 bases between. The CDR3 covers 18 residues. Germline CDR1 is KGHSH and CDR2 is LQKENI. DNA for the CDR3: TGTGCCAGCTCACCGGGCAGGGGTTCCCAGTCTGGGGCCAACGTCCTGACTTTC. Its translation: CASSPGRGSQSGANVLTF.

The V gene is TRBV5-4, the J gene TRBJ2-2; TRBD1 matches 7 bases. The ends lost 3 bases at V and 1 base at J; junction bases unmatched: 9. Per germline, CDR1 SGHNT and CDR2 YYREEE (reference sequence). This CDR3 has 17 amino acids. The CDR3 coding sequence is TGTGCCAGCAGCTCTCGGACGGGACAGAAGAACACCGGGGAGCTGTTTTTT. Its translation is CASSSRTGQKNTGELFF.

The genes are TRBV4-1 and TRBJ1-5, with a weak D call TRBD1 (6 bases). The CDR3 sequence is 18 residues long. Deletions cut 0 bases from V and 1 base from J, with 16 bases between. CDR1 and CDR2 from the germline V gene are MGHRA and YSYEKL. In DNA form, the CDR3 reads TGCGCCAGCAGCCAAGATCCAGGGGAGGGAGTAAGCAATCAGCCCCAGCATTTT. Protein sequence: CASSQDPGEGVSNQPQHF.

This chain links TRBV6-4 with TRBJ1-2; 9 nucleotides line up with TRBD1. After removal of 5 bases from V and 7 bases from J, the junction contained 14 bases not matched to a gene. The germline V gene encodes CDR1 MRHNA and CDR2 SNTAGT. The CDR3 has 16 residues. CDR3 bases: TGTGCCAGCAGTCCCGGGACAGGGCGGGGTATTGTTGGCTACACCTTC. This codes for CASSPGTGRGIVGYTF.

The chain links TRBV7-9 to TRBJ2-5, with a tentative D call TRBD2 (6 bases). Germline V gene sequence: CDR1 SEHNR, CDR2 FQNEAQ (reference sequence). CDR3 length equals 18 residues. The V end lost 8 bases, the J end lost 2 bases, and 27 bases lay between the germline ends. CDR3 in amino acids: CASPWGQPAGTVQETQYF. The CDR3 region has the DNA TGTGCCAGCCCCTGGGGCCAGCCGGCGGGGACGGTACAAGAGACCCAGTACTTC.

This clone was counted once. The gene calls are TRBV5-8 and TRBJ2-1; D call uncertain. This CDR3 has 11 residues. The germline V gene has CDR1 SGHTS and CDR2 YDEGEE. Trimming shortened V by 6 bases and J by 8 bases, and 9 bases separated the two germline ends. CDR3 amino acids: CASTPRHEQFF. The CDR3 bases are TGTGCCAGCACCCCGAGGCATGAGCAGTTCTTC.

V gene TRBV21-1 combines with J gene TRBJ1-1. TRBV21-1 is marked as a pseudogene. The CDR3 loop spans 16 amino acids. CDR3 region: CASSKAQKSRNTEAFF. The CDR3 DNA is TGTGCCAGCAGCAAAGCGCAAAAGAGTAGGAACACTGAAGCTTTCTTT.

The chain is built from TRBV24-1 and TRBJ1-5; D remains ambiguous. V lost 12 bases and J lost 7, with 18 bases in between. CDR1 is KGHDR and CDR2 is SFDVKD in the germline V gene. This CDR3 contains 13 residues. CDR3 sequence: CAFMTVRLQPQHF. The CDR3 nucleotides read TGTGCCTTTATGACGGTGAGGCTCCAGCCCCAGCATTTT.

This clone was recorded only once. The gene calls are TRBV28 and TRBJ1-2, with 7 bases identical to TRBD1. Germline trimming cut 5 bases from V and 2 bases from J; bases unmatched to any gene: 2. Per germline, CDR1 MDHEN and CDR2 SYDVKM. CDR3 length: 13 amino acids. This CDR3 is CASSPDRNYGYTF. CDR3 DNA sequence: TGTGCCAGCAGTCCGGACAGGAACTATGGCTACACCTTC.

This chain links TRBV19 with TRBJ2-1; 8 nucleotides align to TRBD2. The trim removed 1 base at V and 3 bases at J, leaving 2 bases unmatched. Germline CDR1 reads LNHDA; CDR2 reads SQIVND (reference sequence). CDR3 size: 15 residues. The CDR3 loop is CASSIGGRIYNEQFF. The CDR3 coding sequence is TGTGCCAGTAGTATAGGCGGGAGGATCTACAATGAGCAGTTCTTC.

This chain uses TRBV3-1 (or the pseudogene TRBV3-2) with TRBJ2-6, with unresolved D. There are 15 residues in the CDR3. Germline V gives CDR1 LGHDT, CDR2 YNNKEL (reference sequence). Trimming stripped 0 bases from V and 2 bases from J, with 5 bases between. The CDR3 region is CASSQDSAGANVLTF. For the CDR3, the DNA is TGTGCCAGCAGCCAAGATTCGGCTGGGGCCAACGTCCTGACTTTC.